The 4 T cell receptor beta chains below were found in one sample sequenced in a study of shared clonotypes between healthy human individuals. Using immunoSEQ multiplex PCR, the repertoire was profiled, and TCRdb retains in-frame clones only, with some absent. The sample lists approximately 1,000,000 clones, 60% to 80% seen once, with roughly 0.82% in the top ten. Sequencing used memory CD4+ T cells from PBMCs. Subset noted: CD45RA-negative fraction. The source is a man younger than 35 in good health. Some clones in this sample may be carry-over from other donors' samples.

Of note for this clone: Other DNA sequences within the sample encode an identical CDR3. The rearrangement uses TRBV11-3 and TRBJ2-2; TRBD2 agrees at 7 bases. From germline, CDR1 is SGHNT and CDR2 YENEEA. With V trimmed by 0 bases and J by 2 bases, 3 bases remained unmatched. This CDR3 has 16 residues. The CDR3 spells CASSLDGGSNTGELFF. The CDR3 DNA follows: TGTGCCAGCAGCTTAGATGGCGGGAGCAACACCGGGGAGCTGTTTTTT.

CDR3 coding DNA: TGCGCCAGCAGCCTTGCTCCTTACGGGACAGCCTCCTACGAGCAGTACTTC. This translates into CASSLAPYGTASYEQYF. The chain employs TRBV5-1 and TRBJ2-7, with 7 positions matching TRBD1. This CDR3 is 17 amino acids long. CDR1 and CDR2 (germline): SGHRS, YFSETQ. Trimming removed 4 bases from V and 0 bases from J; junction bases left unmatched: 13.

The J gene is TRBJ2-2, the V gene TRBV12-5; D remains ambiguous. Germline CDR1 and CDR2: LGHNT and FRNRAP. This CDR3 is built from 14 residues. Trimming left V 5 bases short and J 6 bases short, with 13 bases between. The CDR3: CASGAGLDSGELFF. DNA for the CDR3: TGTGCTAGTGGTGCCGGGCTTGATTCCGGGGAGCTGTTTTTT.

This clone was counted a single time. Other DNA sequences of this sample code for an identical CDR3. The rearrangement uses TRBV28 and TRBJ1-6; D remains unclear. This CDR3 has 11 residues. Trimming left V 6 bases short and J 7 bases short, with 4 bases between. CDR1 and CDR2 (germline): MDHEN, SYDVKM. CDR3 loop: CASSLNSPLHF. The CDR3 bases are TGTGCCAGCAGCCTGAATTCACCCCTCCACTTT.